This T cell receptor (beta chain) came from a study of T cell responses to AZD1222 COVID-19 vaccine. Overall study results and limits: Along spike, vaccine-associated CD4 TCRs were found throughout, with dominance at 160-218 and 743-854.

Details on this clone: Its antigen is still unknown.

Trimming pared 2 bases from V and 5 bases from J, leaving 10 bases between. Germline-derived CDR1 and CDR2 are SGHVS and FQNEAQ. This CDR3 has 13 amino acids. Sequencing was performed with immunoSEQ multiplex PCR; in TCRdb, only in-frame clones are kept and a portion is missing. With over 140,000 clones in the sample, the ten largest clones hold 2% to 2.5%. This TCR came from an adult in good health. Input material: peripheral blood. The chain couples TRBV7-8 to TRBJ2-7; D assignment may be TRBD1 or TRBD2 (5 bases each). CDR3 DNA sequence: TGTGCCAGCAGCTTAATCCGGGGCGACGAGCAGTACTTC. This codes for CASSLIRGDEQYF.